This is a list of T cell receptor beta chains from one sample in a study of Graves' ophthalmopathy and Graves' hyperthyroidism. TCRdb ran MiXCR on the multiplex PCR reads and lists one entry per CDR3 protein. Among over a million distinct CDR3 sequences listed, around a third were seen once. Sequenced sample: peripheral blood or thyroid tissue (not recorded which). Receptors were obtained from an adult man with Graves' hyperthyroidism. Each CDR3 is given with its conserved first and last residue. The order of the fields is J gene, V gene, D gene, clone size, CDR3 protein, CDR3 DNA. The D gene is left open where the match is weak. For some rows the clone size is stated as once, few or many, or as a class when expanded; others skip it.

j_call: TRBJ2-7; v_call: TRBV7-9; d_call: .; clone_size: many; cdr3_aa: CASSSKAGTTYEQYF; cdr3_nt: TGTGCCAGCAGCTCCAAAGCAGGGACCACCTACGAGCAGTACTTC
j_call: TRBJ1-2; v_call: TRBV7-8; d_call: .; clone_size: few; cdr3_aa: CASSQASGYTF; cdr3_nt: TGTGCCAGCAGTCAGGCTTCTGGCTACACCTTC
j_call: TRBJ1-1; v_call: TRBV7-9; d_call: TRBD1; clone_size: .; cdr3_aa: CASSLGTGRISTEAFF; cdr3_nt: TGTGCCAGCAGCTTGGGGACAGGTAGAATAAGCACTGAAGCTTTCTTT
j_call: TRBJ2-7; v_call: TRBV7-8; d_call: TRBD1; clone_size: once; cdr3_aa: CASSPVRGQGPYEQYF; cdr3_nt: TGTGCCAGCAGCCCCGTTCGTGGACAGGGACCCTACGAGCAGTACTTC
j_call: TRBJ1-5; v_call: TRBV7-2; d_call: TRBD1; clone_size: many; cdr3_aa: CASSPDRVDQPQHF; cdr3_nt: TGTGCCAGCAGCCCAGACAGGGTGGATCAGCCCCAGCATTTT
j_call: TRBJ1-5; v_call: TRBV15; d_call: .; clone_size: .; cdr3_aa: CATSIREGRREPQHF; cdr3_nt: TGTGCCACCAGCATTCGGGAGGGGCGAAGGGAGCCCCAGCATTTT
j_call: TRBJ1-6; v_call: TRBV25-1; d_call: TRBD1; clone_size: .; cdr3_aa: CASAPGQGLPLHF; cdr3_nt: TGTGCCAGCGCCCCGGGACAGGGTTTACCCCTCCACTTT
j_call: TRBJ2-5; v_call: TRBV7-9; d_call: TRBD2; clone_size: many; cdr3_aa: CASSSGLAGTVGETQYF; cdr3_nt: TGTGCCAGCAGCTCAGGACTAGCGGGAACGGTAGGGGAGACCCAGTACTTC
j_call: TRBJ2-7; v_call: TRBV27; d_call: TRBD1; clone_size: once; cdr3_aa: CASSFTGTAYYEQYF; cdr3_nt: TGTGCCAGCAGTTTTACCGGGACAGCCTACTACGAGCAGTACTTC
j_call: TRBJ2-7; v_call: TRBV6-6; d_call: .; clone_size: many; cdr3_aa: CASSPQAGGTVRTEQYF; cdr3_nt: TGTGCCAGCAGCCCTCAGGCCGGCGGCACCGTGCGGACCGAGCAGTACTTC
j_call: TRBJ1-4; v_call: TRBV11-2; d_call: TRBD1; clone_size: many; cdr3_aa: CASSLAGTGSEKLFF; cdr3_nt: TGTGCCAGCAGCTTAGCCGGGACAGGGTCGGAAAAACTGTTTTTT
j_call: TRBJ1-2; v_call: TRBV12-5; d_call: .; clone_size: .; cdr3_aa: CASGLNARNYGYTF; cdr3_nt: TGTGCTAGTGGTTTGAACGCAAGAAACTATGGCTACACCTTC
j_call: TRBJ1-2; v_call: TRBV20-1; d_call: .; clone_size: .; cdr3_aa: CSASTGVDQPQHFGYTF; cdr3_nt: .
j_call: TRBJ2-6; v_call: TRBV25-1; d_call: .; clone_size: .; cdr3_aa: CASSLSDGPSSGANVLTF; cdr3_nt: TGTGCCAGCAGTTTATCAGACGGGCCTAGCTCTGGGGCCAACGTCCTGACTTTC
j_call: TRBJ2-5; v_call: TRBV7-2; d_call: .; clone_size: many; cdr3_aa: CASSLNGDQETQYF; cdr3_nt: TGTGCCAGCAGCTTGAACGGGGACCAAGAGACCCAGTACTTC
j_call: TRBJ1-3; v_call: TRBV2; d_call: TRBD1; clone_size: once; cdr3_aa: CASSEGRGAGNTIYF; cdr3_nt: TGTGCCAGCAGTGAGGGCAGGGGGGCTGGAAACACCATATATTTT
j_call: TRBJ1-2; v_call: TRBV6-5; d_call: TRBD1; clone_size: .; cdr3_aa: CASTDRVSTGYTF; cdr3_nt: TGTGCCAGCACTGACAGGGTATCAACTGGCTACACCTTC